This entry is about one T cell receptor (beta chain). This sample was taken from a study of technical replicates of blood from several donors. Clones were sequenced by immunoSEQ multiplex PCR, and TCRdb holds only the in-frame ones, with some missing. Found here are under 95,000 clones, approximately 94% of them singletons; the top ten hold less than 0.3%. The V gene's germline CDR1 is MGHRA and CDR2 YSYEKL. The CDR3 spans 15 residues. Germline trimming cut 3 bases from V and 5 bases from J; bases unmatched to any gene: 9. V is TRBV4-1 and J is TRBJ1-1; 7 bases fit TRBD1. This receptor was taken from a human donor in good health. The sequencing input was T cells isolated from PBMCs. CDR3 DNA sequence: TGCGCCAGCAGCCAGGAGACAGGGTTGGTTACTGAAGCTTTCTTT. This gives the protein CASSQETGLVTEAFF.